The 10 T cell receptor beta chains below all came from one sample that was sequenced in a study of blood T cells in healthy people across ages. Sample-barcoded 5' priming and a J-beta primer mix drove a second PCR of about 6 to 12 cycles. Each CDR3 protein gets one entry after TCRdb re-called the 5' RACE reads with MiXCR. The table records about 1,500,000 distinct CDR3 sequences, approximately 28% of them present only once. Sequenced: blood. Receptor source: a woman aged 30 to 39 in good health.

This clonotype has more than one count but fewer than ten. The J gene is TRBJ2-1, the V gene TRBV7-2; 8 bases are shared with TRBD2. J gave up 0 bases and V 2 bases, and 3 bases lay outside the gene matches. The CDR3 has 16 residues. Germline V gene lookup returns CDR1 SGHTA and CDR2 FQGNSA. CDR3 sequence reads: CASSLILAGSYNEQFF. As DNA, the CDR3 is TGTGCCAGCAGCTTAATCCTAGCGGGCTCCTACAATGAGCAGTTCTTC.

The CDR3 nucleotides are TGTGCCAGCAGCCTGGGTCTCGGTAGGGGGGACACTGAAGCTTTCTTT. Translated, it gives CASSLGLGRGDTEAFF. The genes are TRBV7-3 and TRBJ1-1, with TRBD1 as a possible D gene (6 bases). The CDR3 sequence is 16 residues long. Germline CDR1 reads SGHTA; CDR2 reads FQGTGA. Trimming pared 5 bases from V and 3 bases from J, leaving 19 bases between.

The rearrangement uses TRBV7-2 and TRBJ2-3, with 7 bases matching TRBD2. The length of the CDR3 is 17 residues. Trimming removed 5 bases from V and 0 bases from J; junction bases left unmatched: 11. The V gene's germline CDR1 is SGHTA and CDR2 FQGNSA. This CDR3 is CASSHPPGAGSTDTQYF. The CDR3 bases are TGTGCCAGCAGCCACCCTCCGGGAGCGGGAAGCACAGATACGCAGTATTTT.

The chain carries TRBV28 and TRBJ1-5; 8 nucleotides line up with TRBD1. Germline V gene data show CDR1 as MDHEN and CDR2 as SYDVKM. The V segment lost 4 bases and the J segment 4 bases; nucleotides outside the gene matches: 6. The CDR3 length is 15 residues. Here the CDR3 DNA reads TGTGCCAGCAGTTCCGCAGGGGGCTTGAATCAGCCCCAGCATTTT. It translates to CASSSAGGLNQPQHF. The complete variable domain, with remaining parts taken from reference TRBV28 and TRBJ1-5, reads DVKVTQSSRYLVKRTGEKVFLECVQDMDHENMFWYRQDPGLGLRLIYFSYDVKMKEKGDIPEGYSVSREKKERFSLILESASTNQTSMYLCASSSAGGLNQPQHFGDGTRLSIL.

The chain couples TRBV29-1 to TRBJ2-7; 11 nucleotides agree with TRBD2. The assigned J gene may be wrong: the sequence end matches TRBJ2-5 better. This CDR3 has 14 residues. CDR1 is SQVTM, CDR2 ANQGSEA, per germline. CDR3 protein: CSAVIAGGKETQYF. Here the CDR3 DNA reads TGCAGCGCGGTGATAGCGGGGGGGAAGGAGACCCAGTACTTC.

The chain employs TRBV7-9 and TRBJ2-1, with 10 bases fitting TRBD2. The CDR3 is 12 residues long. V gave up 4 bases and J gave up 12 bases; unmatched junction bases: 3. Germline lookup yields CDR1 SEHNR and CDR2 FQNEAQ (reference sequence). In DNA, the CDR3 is TGTGCCAGCAGCTCCCGACTAGCGGGGCAGTTCTTC. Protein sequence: CASSSRLAGQFF.

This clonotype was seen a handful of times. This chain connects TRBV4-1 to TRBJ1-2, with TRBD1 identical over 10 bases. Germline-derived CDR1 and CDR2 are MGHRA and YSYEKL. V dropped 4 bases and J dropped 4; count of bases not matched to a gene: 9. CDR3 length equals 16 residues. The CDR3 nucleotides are TGCGCCAGCAGCCTCCGACAGGGGGCCACTCTCTATGGCTACACCTTC. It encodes CASSLRQGATLYGYTF.

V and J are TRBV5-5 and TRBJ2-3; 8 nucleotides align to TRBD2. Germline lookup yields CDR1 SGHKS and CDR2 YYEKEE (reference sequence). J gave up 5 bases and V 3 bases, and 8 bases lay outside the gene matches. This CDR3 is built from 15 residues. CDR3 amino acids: CASSWMAGGRDTQYF. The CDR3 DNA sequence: TGTGCCAGCAGCTGGATGGCGGGAGGAAGAGATACGCAGTATTTT.

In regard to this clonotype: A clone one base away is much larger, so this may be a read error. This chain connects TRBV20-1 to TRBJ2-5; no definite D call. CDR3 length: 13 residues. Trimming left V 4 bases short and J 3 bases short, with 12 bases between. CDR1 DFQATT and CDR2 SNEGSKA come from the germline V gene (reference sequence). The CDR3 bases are TGCAGTGCTAACCGTCCGGGTAAAGAGACCCAGTACTTC. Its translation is CSANRPGKETQYF.

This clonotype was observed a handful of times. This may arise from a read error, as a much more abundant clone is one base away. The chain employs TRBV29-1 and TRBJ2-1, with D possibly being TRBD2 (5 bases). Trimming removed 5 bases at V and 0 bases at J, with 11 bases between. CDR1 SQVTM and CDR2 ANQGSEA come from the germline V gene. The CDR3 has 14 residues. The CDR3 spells CSVWEPGSYNEQFF. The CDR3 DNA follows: TGCAGCGTTTGGGAGCCTGGCTCCTACAATGAGCAGTTCTTC.